The 24 T cell receptor beta chains reported below all come from one sample, sequenced in a study of beta chain features in type 1 diabetes. Expressed TCRB transcripts were sequenced, since all the RNA that had been isolated was reverse transcribed. TCRdb's copy holds only in-frame clones and misses some; the assay was immunoSEQ multiplex PCR. The sample has some 360,000 clones; 20% are singletons. The sample taken for sequencing was naive CD4+ T cells from blood. The origin of the receptors is a woman aged 18 to 35 in good health.

This clone showed up just a few times. V and J are TRBV7-9 and TRBJ2-5; TRBD2 agrees at 7 bases. Losses at the gene ends were 3 bases for V and 5 bases for J; bases not matched to a gene: 9. The CDR3 is made up of 15 amino acids. CDR1 and CDR2 from the germline V gene are SEHNR and FQNEAQ (reference sequence). CDR3 sequence (DNA): TGTGCCAGCAGCTTTATACCGGGAGGCGGGGAGACCCAGTACTTC. As protein: CASSFIPGGGETQYF.

This sequence joins TRBV30 and TRBJ2-2; 11 positions match TRBD1. Germline V gene lookup returns CDR1 GTSNPN and CDR2 SVGIG (reference sequence). Trimming removed 3 bases from V and 6 bases from J; junction bases left unmatched: 6. This CDR3 has 15 residues. In DNA, the CDR3 is TGTGCCTGGAGAAAAAAGGGACAGGGGGCCGGGGAGCTGTTTTTT. Amino acid sequence: CAWRKKGQGAGELFF.

This clone has just a few counts. This chain connects TRBV7-2 to TRBJ2-5, with 7 bases aligning to TRBD2. CDR1 SGHTA and CDR2 FQGNSA come from the germline V gene. CDR3 length equals 17 residues. Trimming took 3 bases from V and 5 from J; bases not matched to a gene: 15. In DNA form, the CDR3 reads TGTGCCAGCAGCTTCCGGGGAGGGCCGATCCGTGGGGAGACCCAGTACTTC. Protein sequence: CASSFRGGPIRGETQYF.

This chain links TRBV30 with TRBJ2-1; D ambiguous. Trimming removed 3 bases from V and 4 bases from J, with 16 bases in between. In germline, CDR1 is GTSNPN, CDR2 SVGIG (reference sequence). The CDR3 is 15 residues long. Here the CDR3 reads CAWSATVPRYNEQFF. In DNA, the CDR3 is TGTGCCTGGAGCGCGACTGTCCCAAGGTACAATGAGCAGTTCTTC.

The rearrangement joins TRBV14 to TRBJ2-7; 8 bases match TRBD1. Germline V gives CDR1 SGHDN, CDR2 FVKESK. The CDR3 is made up of 15 amino acids. The V and J ends lost 2 bases and 6 bases, in that order; junction bases with no gene match: 9. The CDR3 sequence is CASSQRQGKALEQYF. CDR3 DNA: TGTGCCAGCAGCCAACGACAGGGGAAAGCTCTCGAGCAGTACTTC.

The table lists this clone with a few counts. This chain connects TRBV19 to TRBJ2-2; 11 bases are a match to TRBD2. Germline CDR1 and CDR2: LNHDA and SQIVND (reference sequence). With V trimmed by 1 base and J by 6 bases, 13 bases remained unmatched. CDR3 size: 19 residues. The chain's CDR3 is CASSIGWLAGGGSSGELFF. CDR3 DNA sequence: TGTGCCAGTAGTATAGGGTGGCTAGCGGGAGGCGGATCGTCCGGGGAGCTGTTTTTT.

The chain links TRBV19 to TRBJ1-1, with TRBD1 matching over 7 bases. This CDR3 contains 13 residues. V was pared by 9 bases and J by 1 base, with 5 bases of the junction left unmatched. Germline CDR1 and CDR2: LNHDA and SQIVND (reference sequence). In nucleotides, the CDR3 is TGTGCCAGCTGGGGACAGCAGAACACTGAAGCTTTCTTT. Residues: CASWGQQNTEAFF.

This clone has more than one count but fewer than ten. The J gene is TRBJ2-5, the V gene TRBV7-8, with TRBD2 matching over 7 bases. The CDR3 runs to 14 residues. Trimming at V came to 3 bases and at J to 5 bases, leaving 6 bases not matched to a gene. The V gene's germline CDR1 is SGHVS and CDR2 FQNEAQ. CDR3 sequence: CASSLGGGWETQYF. The CDR3 DNA is TGTGCCAGCAGCTTGGGGGGGGGTTGGGAGACCCAGTACTTC.

This clone showed up just a few times. This CDR3 is CSVADSTGASYEQYF. CDR3 bases: TGCAGCGTCGCTGACTCGACAGGGGCCTCCTACGAGCAGTACTTC. The chain links TRBV29-1 to TRBJ2-7; 8 nucleotides align to TRBD1. Germline V gives CDR1 SQVTM, CDR2 ANQGSEA. The CDR3 is made up of 15 amino acids. J lost 0 bases, V lost 6 bases, and 10 bases had no gene match.

This clone was counted only a few times. The chain carries TRBV30 and TRBJ2-3; possible D gene TRBD2, 6 bases. This CDR3 has 17 amino acids. CDR1 GTSNPN and CDR2 SVGIG come from the germline V gene (reference sequence). V lost 0 bases to trimming and J lost 2 bases, with 18 bases between them. CDR3 in DNA: TGTGCCTGGAGTGTACCGGGGAGTGGGGGGACCACAGATACGCAGTATTTT. Protein product: CAWSVPGSGGTTDTQYF.

V and J are TRBV4-1 and TRBJ2-5, with a weak D call TRBD2 (6 bases). CDR1 and CDR2 (germline): MGHRA, YSYEKL. The V and J ends lost 4 bases and 3 bases respectively, with 12 bases between them. The CDR3 is 14 residues long. As DNA, the CDR3 is TGCGCCAGCAGCCTAGCGGCCCGGGAAGAGACCCAGTACTTC. Amino acids: CASSLAAREETQYF.

V and J are TRBV18 and TRBJ2-3; 8 nucleotides match TRBD2. V shed 4 bases, J shed 2 bases, and the junction held 11 bases outside the gene matches. The length of the CDR3 is 17 residues. Germline-derived CDR1 and CDR2 are KGHSH and LQKENI. For the CDR3, the DNA is TGTGCCAGCTCACTACGACTACAACTAGCGGACACAGATACGCAGTATTTT. Amino acid sequence: CASSLRLQLADTDTQYF.

V usage is TRBV4-1 and J usage is TRBJ2-1, with 8 bases fitting TRBD2. Germline trimming cut 2 bases from V and 7 bases from J; bases unmatched to any gene: 7. The CDR3 has 15 amino acids. In germline, CDR1 is MGHRA, CDR2 YSYEKL. The CDR3 loop is CASSQPSGSRNEQFF. Here the CDR3 DNA reads TGCGCCAGCAGCCAACCCAGCGGGAGCAGGAATGAGCAGTTCTTC.

The rearrangement links TRBV18 to TRBJ1-1; possible D gene TRBD1, 6 bases. CDR1 and CDR2 (germline): KGHSH, LQKENI. The CDR3 consists of 13 residues. The germline V and J ends were trimmed by 2 bases and 5 bases, with 9 bases remaining between them. In DNA, the CDR3 is TGTGCCAGCTCACCAGTGGGGGCTACTGAAGCTTTCTTT. Residues: CASSPVGATEAFF.

CDR3 coding DNA: TGTGCCAGCAGTTTAGGGAGCTCCTATAATTCACCCCTCCACTTT. It specifies CASSLGSSYNSPLHF. The chain recombines TRBV2 with TRBJ1-6; unclear D gene. The CDR3 runs 15 residues. Between the trimmed V and J ends, which lost 5 bases and 0 bases, there was a span of 8 bases. Germline-derived CDR1 and CDR2 are SNHLY and FYNNEI.

The chain combines TRBV6-5 with TRBJ2-1; TRBD2 is a possible D gene (5 bases). This CDR3 comprises 14 residues. Trimming removed 7 bases at V and 6 bases at J, with 16 bases between. Germline CDR1 MNHEY, CDR2 SVGAGI. The CDR3 reads CASTPQSGFNEQFF. CDR3 nucleotides: TGTGCCAGCACCCCCCAGAGCGGCTTCAATGAGCAGTTCTTC.

A few counts support this clone. The rearrangement links TRBV19 to TRBJ2-2; 9 positions match TRBD1. The germline CDR1 and CDR2 sequences are LNHDA and SQIVND (reference sequence). The CDR3 covers 17 residues. Losses at the gene ends were 3 bases for V and 8 bases for J; bases not matched to a gene: 13. The CDR3 reads CASSIRGQGHLRGELFF. DNA for the CDR3: TGTGCCAGTAGTATTAGAGGACAGGGGCACCTAAGGGGGGAGCTGTTTTTT.

V and J are TRBV6-5 and TRBJ1-1; D gene uncertain. Germline V gene sequence: CDR1 MNHEY, CDR2 SVGAGI. The CDR3 is 13 amino acids. V was clipped by 6 bases and J by 0 bases, with 8 bases between them. This chain's CDR3 is CASREFMNTEAFF. CDR3 sequence (DNA): TGTGCCAGCAGGGAGTTCATGAACACTGAAGCTTTCTTT.

This clone was seen more than once but under ten times. The chain joins TRBV11-2 to TRBJ2-1; 10 bases align to TRBD2. Germline V gene data show CDR1 as SGHAT and CDR2 as FQNNGV. V was pared by 1 base and J by 10 bases, with 10 bases of the junction left unmatched. The CDR3 is made up of 16 amino acids. CDR3 sequence reads: CASSLARLAGDREQFF. The CDR3, as DNA: TGTGCCAGCAGCTTAGCGCGTCTAGCGGGAGATCGAGAGCAGTTCTTC.

V and J are TRBV7-9 and TRBJ2-2; 8 nucleotides agree with TRBD2. In germline, CDR1 is SEHNR, CDR2 FQNEAQ (reference sequence). The CDR3 contains 19 residues. Trimming took 5 bases from V and 2 from J; bases not matched to a gene: 16. The CDR3 DNA is TGTGCCAGCAGCGATGGCCCTAGGGTTCTAGCGGGTAACACCGGGGAGCTGTTTTTT. Amino acids: CASSDGPRVLAGNTGELFF.

There are a few counts of this clone. In the same sample, other DNA sequences code for this CDR3. The chain's CDR3 is CSVDAGGSGEQFF. CDR3 sequence (DNA): TGCAGCGTTGACGCAGGGGGCTCCGGTGAGCAGTTCTTC. The rearrangement links TRBV29-1 to TRBJ2-1, with TRBD1 matching 8 bases. Germline CDR1 reads SQVTM; CDR2 reads ANQGSEA. Germline trimming cut 3 bases from V and 9 bases from J; bases unmatched to any gene: 7. The CDR3 loop spans 13 amino acids.

The V call is TRBV23-1, the J call TRBJ1-6, with D possibly being TRBD1 (6 bases). TRBV23-1 is an ORF, and what it does is uncertain. Between the trimmed V and J ends, which lost 0 bases and 10 bases, there was a span of 16 bases. The CDR3 has 16 residues. As DNA, the CDR3 is TGCGCCAGCAGTCAATCAAGCGGGGGCTACGACTCACCCCTCCACTTT. It specifies CASSQSSGGYDSPLHF.

This clone has a handful of counts. The chain carries TRBV6-1 and TRBJ1-6, with TRBD1 matching over 7 bases. V lost 2 bases and J lost 9; bases outside the gene matches: 7. This CDR3 is 15 amino acids long. Germline V gives CDR1 MNHNS, CDR2 SASEGT. The chain's CDR3 is CASSEITGAPSPLHF. The CDR3 DNA reads as TGTGCCAGCAGTGAAATAACAGGGGCCCCTTCACCCCTCCACTTT.

The chain uses TRBV2 and TRBJ2-7; 7 bases are a match to TRBD1. Losses at the gene ends were 6 bases for V and 3 bases for J; bases not matched to a gene: 5. Germline V CDR1 and CDR2: SNHLY, FYNNEI. The CDR3 consists of 13 residues. The CDR3 DNA follows: TGTGCCAGCAGCCCCGGGACAGACTACGAGCAGTACTTC. Translated, it gives CASSPGTDYEQYF.